The 3 T cell receptor beta chains given below trace back to one sample, sequenced in a study of naive and memory T cell subsets. TCR cDNA received a 3' ligated oligonucleotide that carried a UMI. Four PCR rounds used nested alpha and beta constant region primers plus the SP2 primer. TCRdb used MiXCR to reprocess the 5' RACE reads, holding one entry per CDR3 protein. The table has roughly 60,000 distinct CDR3 sequences, less than 10% seen once; the top ten hold 15% to 20%. These receptors came from a female donor in good health.

This chain connects TRBV6-6 to TRBJ1-6; tentative D call: TRBD1 (5 bases). The CDR3 runs 18 residues. Germline CDR1 is MNHNY and CDR2 is SVGAGI (reference sequence). The V end lost 2 bases, the J end lost 6 bases, and 20 bases lay between the germline ends. The CDR3 nucleotides read TGTGCCAGCAGTTACGGGTTTATAGGGGCCCTGACTAATTCACCCCTCCACTTT. Amino acid sequence: CASSYGFIGALTNSPLHF.

In DNA, the CDR3 is TGTGCCAGCAGACTGGCGGATACGCAGTATTTT. Translating it yields CASRLADTQYF. The V and J genes are TRBV12-3 or TRBV12-4 and TRBJ2-3; D gene uncertain. CDR3 length: 11 residues. V lost 6 bases and J lost 6, with 7 bases in between.

Ten or more counts support this clonotype. This CDR3 is CSVDLRGANVLTF. The CDR3 DNA sequence: TGCAGCGTTGACTTAAGAGGGGCCAACGTCCTGACTTTC. The chain uses TRBV29-1 and TRBJ2-6, with D unresolved. Trimming took off 3 bases at V and 4 bases at J, with 7 bases between the two ends. The CDR3 extends over 13 amino acids. The V gene's germline CDR1 is SQVTM and CDR2 ANQGSEA.